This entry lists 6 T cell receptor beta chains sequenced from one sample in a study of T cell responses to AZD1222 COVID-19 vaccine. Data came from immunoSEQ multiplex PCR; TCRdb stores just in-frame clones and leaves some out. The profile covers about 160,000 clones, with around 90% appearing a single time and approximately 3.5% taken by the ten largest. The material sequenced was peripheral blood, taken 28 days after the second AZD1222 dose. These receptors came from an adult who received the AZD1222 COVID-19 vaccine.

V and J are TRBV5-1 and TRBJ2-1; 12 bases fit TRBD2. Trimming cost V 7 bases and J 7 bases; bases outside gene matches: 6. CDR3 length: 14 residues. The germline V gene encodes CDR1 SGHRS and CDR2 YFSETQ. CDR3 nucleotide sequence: TGCGCCAGCGAGGGACTAGCGGGTATGAATGAGCAGTTCTTC. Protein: CASEGLAGMNEQFF.

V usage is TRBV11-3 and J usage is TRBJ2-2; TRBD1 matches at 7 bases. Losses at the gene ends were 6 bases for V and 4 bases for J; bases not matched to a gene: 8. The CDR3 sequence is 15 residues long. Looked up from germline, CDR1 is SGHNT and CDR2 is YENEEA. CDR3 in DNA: TGTGCCAGCAGGGGGTACAGGGGCCCCACCGGGGAGCTGTTTTTT. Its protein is CASRGYRGPTGELFF.

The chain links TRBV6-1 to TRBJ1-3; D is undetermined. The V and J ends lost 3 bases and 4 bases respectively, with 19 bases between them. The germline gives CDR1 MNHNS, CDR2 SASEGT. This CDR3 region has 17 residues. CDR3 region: CASSEVAGRLGGNTIYF. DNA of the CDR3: TGTGCCAGCAGTGAGGTAGCGGGCCGCTTGGGAGGAAACACCATATATTTT.

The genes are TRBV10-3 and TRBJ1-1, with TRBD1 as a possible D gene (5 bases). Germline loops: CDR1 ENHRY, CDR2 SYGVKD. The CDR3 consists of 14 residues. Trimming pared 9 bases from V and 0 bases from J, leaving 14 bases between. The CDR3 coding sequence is TGTGCCATTAGTCGTCCGGGGCTGAACACTGAAGCTTTCTTT. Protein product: CAISRPGLNTEAFF.

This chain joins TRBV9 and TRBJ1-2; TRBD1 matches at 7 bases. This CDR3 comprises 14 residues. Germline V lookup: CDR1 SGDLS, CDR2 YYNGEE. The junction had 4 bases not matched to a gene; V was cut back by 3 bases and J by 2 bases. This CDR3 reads CASSGDRANYGYTF. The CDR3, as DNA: TGTGCCAGCAGCGGCGACAGGGCAAACTATGGCTACACCTTC. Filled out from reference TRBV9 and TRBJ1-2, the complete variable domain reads DSGVTQTPKHLITATGQRVTLRCSPRSGDLSVYWYQQSLDQGLQFLIQYYNGEERAKGNILERFSAQQFPDLHSELNLSSLELGDSALYFCASSGDRANYGYTFGSGTRLTVV.

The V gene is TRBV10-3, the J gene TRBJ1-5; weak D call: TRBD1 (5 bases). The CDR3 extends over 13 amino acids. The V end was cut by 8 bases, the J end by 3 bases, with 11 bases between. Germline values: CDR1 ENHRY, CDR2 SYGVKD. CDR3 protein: CAIGAGLNQPQHF. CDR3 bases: TGTGCCATCGGGGCAGGGCTCAATCAGCCCCAGCATTTT.